This T cell receptor (beta chain) stems from a study of cytomegalovirus exposure and HLA in healthy donors. Study context: Among the 398 donors who were genotyped, roughly 76% fell in the genetic ancestry cluster that is associated with self-reported Caucasian donors.

Germline V gives CDR1 SQVTM, CDR2 ANQGSEA. The CDR3 adds up to 12 amino acids, both ends counted. The study ran its PCR with 60 Vbeta and 13 Jbeta primers. Data came from immunoSEQ multiplex PCR; TCRdb stores just in-frame clones and leaves some out. Altogether 60,000 to 70,000 clones are present, around 70% being singletons, with the ten largest covering approximately 9.9%. This clone turned up a few times. Because the CDR3 is missing its conserved closing phenylalanine or tryptophan, this is likely a read error. It is unclear where the CDR3 begins or ends on the DNA, so no DNA is shown, and the CDR3 is as TCRdb lists it.

The receptor's source is a young woman in good health and CMV-seronegative. The chain has TRBV29-1 and TRBJ1-1; the table assigns TRBD1, which was not confirmed against the DNA. The sample consisted of PBMCs. The CDR3 reads CSVDRANTEALV.